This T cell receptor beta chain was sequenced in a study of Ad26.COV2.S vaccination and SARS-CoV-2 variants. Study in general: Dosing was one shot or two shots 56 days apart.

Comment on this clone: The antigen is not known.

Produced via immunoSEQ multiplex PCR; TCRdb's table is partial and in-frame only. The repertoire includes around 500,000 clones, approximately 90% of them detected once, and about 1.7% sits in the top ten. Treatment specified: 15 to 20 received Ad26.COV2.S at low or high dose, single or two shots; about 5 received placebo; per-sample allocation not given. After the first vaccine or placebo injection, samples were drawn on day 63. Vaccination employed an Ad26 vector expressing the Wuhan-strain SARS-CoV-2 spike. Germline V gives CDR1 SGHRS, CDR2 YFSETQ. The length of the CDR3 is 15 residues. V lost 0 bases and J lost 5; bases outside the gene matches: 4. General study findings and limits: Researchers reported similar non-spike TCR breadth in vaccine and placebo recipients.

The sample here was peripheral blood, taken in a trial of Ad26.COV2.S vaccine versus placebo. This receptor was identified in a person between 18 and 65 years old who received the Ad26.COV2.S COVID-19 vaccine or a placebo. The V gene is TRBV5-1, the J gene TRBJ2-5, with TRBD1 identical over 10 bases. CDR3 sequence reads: CASSLVTGGGETQYF. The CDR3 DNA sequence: TGCGCCAGCAGCTTGGTGACAGGGGGCGGGGAGACCCAGTACTTC. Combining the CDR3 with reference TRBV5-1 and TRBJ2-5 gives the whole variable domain KAGVTQTPRYLIKTRGQQVTLSCSPISGHRSVSWYQQTPGQGLQFLFEYFSETQRNKGNFPGRFSGRQFSNSRSEMNVSTLELGDSALYLCASSLVTGGGETQYFGPGTRLLVL.